This TCR beta chain was documented in a study of post-analysis software for immune sequencing data. Notes on the study in general: Patients with multiple sclerosis recorded significantly lower normalized Chao1 diversity than controls, the study found. Included in a set of roughly 5 TRBV segments more frequent in patients than controls were TRBV5-6, TRBV5-1 and TRBV20-1.

CDR3 size: 14 residues. The trim removed 3 bases at V and 3 bases at J, leaving 2 bases unmatched. The germline V gene encodes CDR1 LNHNV and CDR2 YYDKDF (reference sequence). TCR beta libraries were prepared from cDNA with unique molecular identifiers. TCRdb fed the PCR reads into MiXCR, producing one record per CDR3 protein. Of hundreds of thousands of distinct CDR3 sequences in the sample, roughly 30% were seen once. This clonotype turned up a few times. Its target is not known. J is TRBJ1-5 and V is TRBV15; 7 bases map to TRBD1. The TCR originated in a girl between 10 and 17 years old with multiple sclerosis. The sample was blood. CDR3 loop: CATSRDRLNQPQHF. CDR3 DNA sequence: TGTGCCACCAGCAGGGACAGGCTCAATCAGCCCCAGCATTTT.